This T cell receptor beta chain comes out of a study of blood T cell repertoires in COVID-19. Libraries were prepared by immunoSEQ multiplex PCR; TCRdb keeps only in-frame clonotypes and omits some of them. The sample carries around 240,000 clones, around 83% recorded once. Losses at the gene ends were 4 bases for V and 5 bases for J; bases not matched to a gene: 4. Germline CDR1 and CDR2: KGHDR and SFDVKD. The CDR3 has 15 residues. Specimen: peripheral blood. The chain recombines TRBV24-1 with TRBJ2-2; 9 nucleotides line up with TRBD1. The TCR sequence derives from a woman aged 45-65 years with acute or convalescent COVID-19. In DNA form, the CDR3 reads TGTGCCACCAGTGACGACAGGGGGTGGACCGGGGAGCTGTTTTTT. Its protein product is CATSDDRGWTGELFF.